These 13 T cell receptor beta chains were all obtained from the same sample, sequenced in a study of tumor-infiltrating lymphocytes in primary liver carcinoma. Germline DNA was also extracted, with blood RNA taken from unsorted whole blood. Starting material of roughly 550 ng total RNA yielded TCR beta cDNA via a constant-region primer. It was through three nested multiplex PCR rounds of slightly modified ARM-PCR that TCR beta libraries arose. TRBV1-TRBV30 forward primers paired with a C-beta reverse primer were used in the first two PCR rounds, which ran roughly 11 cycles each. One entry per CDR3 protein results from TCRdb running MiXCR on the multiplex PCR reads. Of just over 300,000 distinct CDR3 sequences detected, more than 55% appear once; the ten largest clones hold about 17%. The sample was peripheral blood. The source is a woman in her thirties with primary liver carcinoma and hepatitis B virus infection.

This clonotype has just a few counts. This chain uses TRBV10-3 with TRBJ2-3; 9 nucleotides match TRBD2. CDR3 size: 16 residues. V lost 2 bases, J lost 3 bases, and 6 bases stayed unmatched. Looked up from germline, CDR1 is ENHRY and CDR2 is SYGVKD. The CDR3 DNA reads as TGTGCCATCAGTGAGCCAGGGACTAGCATGACAGATACGCAGTATTTT. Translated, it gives CAISEPGTSMTDTQYF.

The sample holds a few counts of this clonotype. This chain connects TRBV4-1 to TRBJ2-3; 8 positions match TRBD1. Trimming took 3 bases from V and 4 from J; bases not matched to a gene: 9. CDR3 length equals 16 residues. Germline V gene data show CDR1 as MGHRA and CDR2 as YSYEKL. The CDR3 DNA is TGCGCCAGCAGCCATCCCAGGACAGGGAGGCCAGATACGCAGTATTTT. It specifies CASSHPRTGRPDTQYF.

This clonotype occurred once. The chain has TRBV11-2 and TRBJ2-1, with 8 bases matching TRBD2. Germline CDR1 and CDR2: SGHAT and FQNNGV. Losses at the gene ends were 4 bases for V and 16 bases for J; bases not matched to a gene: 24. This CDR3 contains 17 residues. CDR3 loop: CASSYPPGVAGWNVHFF. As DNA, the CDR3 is TGTGCCAGCAGCTACCCCCCAGGGGTAGCGGGATGGAATGTACACTTCTTC.

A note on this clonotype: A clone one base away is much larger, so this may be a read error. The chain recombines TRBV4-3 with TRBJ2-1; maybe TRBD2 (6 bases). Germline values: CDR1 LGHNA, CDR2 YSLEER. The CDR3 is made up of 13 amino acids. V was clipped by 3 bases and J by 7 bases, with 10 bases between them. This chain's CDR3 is CASSQLGGNEQFF. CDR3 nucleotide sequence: TGCGCCAGCAGCCAGCTCGGGGGAAATGAGCAGTTCTTC.

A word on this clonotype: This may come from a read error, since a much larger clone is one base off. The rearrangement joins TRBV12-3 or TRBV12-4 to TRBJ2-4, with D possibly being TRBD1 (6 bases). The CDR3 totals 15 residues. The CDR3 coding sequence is TGTACCAGCAGTCCCAGCGGACAGCTGGGGAACATTCAGTACTTC. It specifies CTSSPSGQLGNIQYF.

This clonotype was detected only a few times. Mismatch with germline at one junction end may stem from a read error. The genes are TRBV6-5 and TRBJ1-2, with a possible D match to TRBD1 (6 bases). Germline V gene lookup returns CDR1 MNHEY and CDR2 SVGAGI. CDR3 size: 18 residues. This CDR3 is CTSTDRGGGRNFNYGYTF. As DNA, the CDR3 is TGTACCAGCACCGACCGAGGGGGAGGGAGGAACTTTAACTATGGCTACACCTTC.

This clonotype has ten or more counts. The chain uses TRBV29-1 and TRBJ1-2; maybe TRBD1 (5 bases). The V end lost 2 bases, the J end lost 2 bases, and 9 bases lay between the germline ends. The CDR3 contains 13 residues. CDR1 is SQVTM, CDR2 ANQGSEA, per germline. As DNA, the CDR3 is TGCAGCGTTGAAAGGGACTTGAACTATGGCTACACCTTC. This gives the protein CSVERDLNYGYTF.

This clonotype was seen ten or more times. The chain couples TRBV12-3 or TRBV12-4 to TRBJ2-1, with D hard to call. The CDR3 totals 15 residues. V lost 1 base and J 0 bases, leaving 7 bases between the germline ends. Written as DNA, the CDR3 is TGTGCCAGCAGTTTAGACTATAGCTCCTACAATGAGCAGTTCTTC. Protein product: CASSLDYSSYNEQFF.

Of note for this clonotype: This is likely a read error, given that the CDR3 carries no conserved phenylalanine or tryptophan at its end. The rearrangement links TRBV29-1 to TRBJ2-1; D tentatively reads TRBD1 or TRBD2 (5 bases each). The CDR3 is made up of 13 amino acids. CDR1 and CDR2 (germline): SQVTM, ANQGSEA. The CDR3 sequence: CSASGPTYNEQFI. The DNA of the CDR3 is TGCAGCGCATCGGGGCCCACATACAATGAACAGTTCATC.

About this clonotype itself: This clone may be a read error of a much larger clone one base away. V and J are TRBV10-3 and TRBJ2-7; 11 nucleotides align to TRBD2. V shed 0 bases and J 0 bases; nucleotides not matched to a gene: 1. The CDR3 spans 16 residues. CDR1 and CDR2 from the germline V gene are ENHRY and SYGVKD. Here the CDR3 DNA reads TGTGCCATCAGTGAGTCGACTAGCGGGACCTCCTACGAGCAGTACTTC. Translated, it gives CAISESTSGTSYEQYF.

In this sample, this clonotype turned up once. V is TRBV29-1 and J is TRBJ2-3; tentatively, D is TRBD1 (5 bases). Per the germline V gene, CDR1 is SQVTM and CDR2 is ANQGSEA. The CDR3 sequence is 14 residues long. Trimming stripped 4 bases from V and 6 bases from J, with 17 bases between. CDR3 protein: CSVGWGRVRDTQYF. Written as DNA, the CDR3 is TGCAGCGTTGGTTGGGGCCGGGTCCGGGATACGCAGTATTTT.

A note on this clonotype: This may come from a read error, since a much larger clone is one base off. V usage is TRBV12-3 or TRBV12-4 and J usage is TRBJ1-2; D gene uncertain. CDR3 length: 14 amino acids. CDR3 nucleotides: TGTGCCAGCACTTTTACTTCGGACGGATATGACTACACCTTC. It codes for CASTFTSDGYDYTF.

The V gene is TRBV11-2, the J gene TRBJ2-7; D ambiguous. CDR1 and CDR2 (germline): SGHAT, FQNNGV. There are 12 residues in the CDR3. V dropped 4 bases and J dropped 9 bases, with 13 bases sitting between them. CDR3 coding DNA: TGTGCCAGCAGCTGGACGCTCTATGGGCAGTACTTC. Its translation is CASSWTLYGQYF. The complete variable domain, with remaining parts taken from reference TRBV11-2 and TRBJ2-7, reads EAGVAQSPRYKIIEKRQSVAFWCNPISGHATLYWYQQILGQGPKLLIQFQNNGVVDDSQLPKDRFSAERLKGVDSTLKIQPAKLEDSAVYLCASSWTLYGQYFGPGTRLTVT.